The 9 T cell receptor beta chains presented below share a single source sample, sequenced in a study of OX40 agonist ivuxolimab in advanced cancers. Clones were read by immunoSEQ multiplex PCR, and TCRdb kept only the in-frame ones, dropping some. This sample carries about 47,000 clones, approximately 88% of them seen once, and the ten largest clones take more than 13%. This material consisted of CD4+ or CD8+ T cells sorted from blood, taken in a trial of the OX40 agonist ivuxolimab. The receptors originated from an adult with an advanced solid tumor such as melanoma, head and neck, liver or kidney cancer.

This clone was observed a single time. The CDR3 loop is CASSFTGAREGTYEQYF. CDR3 in DNA: TGTGCCAGCAGTTTTACAGGGGCACGGGAGGGCACCTACGAGCAGTACTTC. The chain links TRBV27 to TRBJ2-7, with D possibly matching TRBD2 (8 bases). Per germline, CDR1 MNHEY and CDR2 SMNVEV (reference sequence). V was cut by 3 bases and J by 2 bases, with 20 bases left in between. The CDR3 has 17 residues.

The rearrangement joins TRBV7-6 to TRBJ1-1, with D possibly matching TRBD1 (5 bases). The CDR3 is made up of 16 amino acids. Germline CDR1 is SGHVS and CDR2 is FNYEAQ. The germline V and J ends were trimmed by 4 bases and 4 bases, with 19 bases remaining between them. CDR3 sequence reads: CASSSRGPQGGTEAFF. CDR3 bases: TGTGCCAGCAGCTCAAGGGGTCCGCAGGGAGGCACTGAAGCTTTCTTT.

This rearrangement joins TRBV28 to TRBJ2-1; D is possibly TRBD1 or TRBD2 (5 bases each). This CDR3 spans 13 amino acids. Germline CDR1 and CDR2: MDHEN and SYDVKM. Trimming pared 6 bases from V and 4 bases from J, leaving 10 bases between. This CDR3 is CASSMGVYNEQFF. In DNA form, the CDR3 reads TGTGCCAGCAGCATGGGGGTATACAATGAGCAGTTCTTC.

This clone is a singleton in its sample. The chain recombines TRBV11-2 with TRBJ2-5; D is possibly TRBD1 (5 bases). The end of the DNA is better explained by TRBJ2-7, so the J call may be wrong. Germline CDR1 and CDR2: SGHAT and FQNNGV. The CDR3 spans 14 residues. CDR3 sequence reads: CASTSQQGLYEQYF. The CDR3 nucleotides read TGTGCCAGCACCTCCCAGCAGGGCCTCTACGAGCAGTACTTC.

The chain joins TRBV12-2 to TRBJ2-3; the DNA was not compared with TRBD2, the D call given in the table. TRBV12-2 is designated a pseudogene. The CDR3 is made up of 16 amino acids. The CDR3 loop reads CASRLQRERGTDTQYF. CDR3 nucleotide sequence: TGTGCAAGTCGCCTCCAGCGGGAGAGGGGCACAGATACGCAGTATTTT.

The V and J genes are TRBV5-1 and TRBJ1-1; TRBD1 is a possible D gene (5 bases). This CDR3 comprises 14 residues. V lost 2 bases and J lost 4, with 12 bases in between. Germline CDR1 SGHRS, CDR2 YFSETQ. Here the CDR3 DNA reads TGCGCCAGCAGCTTTGCAGGGAGTGGCACTGAAGCTTTCTTT. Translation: CASSFAGSGTEAFF.

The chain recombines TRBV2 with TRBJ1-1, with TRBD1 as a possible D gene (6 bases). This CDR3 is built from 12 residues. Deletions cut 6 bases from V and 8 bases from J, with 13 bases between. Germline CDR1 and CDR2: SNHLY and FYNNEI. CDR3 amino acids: CASRRVGGEAFF. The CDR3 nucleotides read TGTGCCAGCAGGCGGGTGGGGGGCGAAGCTTTCTTT.

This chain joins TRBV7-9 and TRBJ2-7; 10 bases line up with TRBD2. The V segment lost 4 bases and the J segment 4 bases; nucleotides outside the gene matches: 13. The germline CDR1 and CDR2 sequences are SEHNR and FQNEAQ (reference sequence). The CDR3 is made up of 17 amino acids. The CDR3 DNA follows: TGTGCCAGCAGCTCAACTAGCGGGGCCCCCTCAGTATACGAGCAGTACTTC. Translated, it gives CASSSTSGAPSVYEQYF.

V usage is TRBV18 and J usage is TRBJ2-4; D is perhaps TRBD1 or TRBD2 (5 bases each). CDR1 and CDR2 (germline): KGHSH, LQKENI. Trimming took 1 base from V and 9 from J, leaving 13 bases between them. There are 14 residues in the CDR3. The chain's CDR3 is CASSPLGGEAIQYF. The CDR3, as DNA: TGTGCCAGCTCACCACTTGGGGGTGAGGCCATTCAGTACTTC.